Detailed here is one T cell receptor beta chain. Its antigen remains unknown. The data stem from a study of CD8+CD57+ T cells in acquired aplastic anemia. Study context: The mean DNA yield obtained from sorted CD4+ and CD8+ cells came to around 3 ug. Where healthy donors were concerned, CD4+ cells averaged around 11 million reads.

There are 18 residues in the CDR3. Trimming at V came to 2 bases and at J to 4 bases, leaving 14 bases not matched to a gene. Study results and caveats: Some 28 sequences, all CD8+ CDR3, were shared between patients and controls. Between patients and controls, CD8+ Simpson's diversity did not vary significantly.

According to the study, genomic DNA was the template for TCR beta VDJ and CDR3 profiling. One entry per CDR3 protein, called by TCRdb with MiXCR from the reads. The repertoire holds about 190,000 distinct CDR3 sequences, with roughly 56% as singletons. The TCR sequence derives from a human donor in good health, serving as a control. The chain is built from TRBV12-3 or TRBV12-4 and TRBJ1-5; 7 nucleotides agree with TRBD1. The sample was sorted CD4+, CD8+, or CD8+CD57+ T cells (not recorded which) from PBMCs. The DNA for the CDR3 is TGTGCCAGCAGTTTAAGACAGGGCTCGGCCACACAAAATCAGCCCCAGCATTTT. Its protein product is CASSLRQGSATQNQPQHF.